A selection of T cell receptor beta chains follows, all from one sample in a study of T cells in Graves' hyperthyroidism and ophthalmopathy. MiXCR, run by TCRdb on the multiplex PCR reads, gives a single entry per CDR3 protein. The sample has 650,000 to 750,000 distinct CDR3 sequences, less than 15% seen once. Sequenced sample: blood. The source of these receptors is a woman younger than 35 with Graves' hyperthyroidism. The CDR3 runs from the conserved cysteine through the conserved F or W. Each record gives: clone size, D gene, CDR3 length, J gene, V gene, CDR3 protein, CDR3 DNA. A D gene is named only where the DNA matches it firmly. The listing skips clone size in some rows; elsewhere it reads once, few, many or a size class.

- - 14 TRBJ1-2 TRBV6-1 CASSERRAYYGYTF TGTGCCAGCAGTGAACGCAGGGCATACTATGGCTACACCTTC
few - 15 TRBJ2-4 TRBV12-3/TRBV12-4 CASRLNRDGGDIQYF TGTGCCAGCAGGCTAAACAGGGATGGAGGGGACATTCAGTACTTC
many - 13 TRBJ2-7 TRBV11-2 CASSQGLSYEQYF TGTGCCAGCAGCCAGGGACTTTCCTACGAGCAGTACTTC
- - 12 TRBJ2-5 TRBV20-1 CSAATAQETQYF TGCAGTGCTGCGACGGCTCAAGAGACCCAGTACTTC
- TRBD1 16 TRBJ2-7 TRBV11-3 CASSLRTGVSPYEQYF TGTGCCAGCAGCTTGAGAACAGGGGTATCCCCCTACGAGCAGTACTTC
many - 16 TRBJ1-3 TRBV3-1 CASRGAGRSIRNTIYF TGTGCCAGCCGCGGAGCAGGGCGAAGTATACGAAACACCATATATTTT
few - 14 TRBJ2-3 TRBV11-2 CAGSPKDGTDTQYF TGTGCCGGCAGCCCAAAGGACGGCACAGATACGCAGTATTTT
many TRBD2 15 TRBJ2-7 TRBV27 CASRHLAGRPYEQYF TGTGCCAGCAGGCACCTAGCGGGAAGGCCCTACGAGCAGTACTTC
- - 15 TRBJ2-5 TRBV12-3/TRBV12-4 CASRPTGTIQETQYF TGTGCCAGCAGACCCACCGGGACCATACAAGAGACCCAGTACTTC
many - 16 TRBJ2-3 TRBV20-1 CSARDVKGPSTDTQYF TGCAGTGCTAGAGATGTAAAAGGCCCAAGCACAGATACGCAGTATTTT
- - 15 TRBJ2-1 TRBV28 CASSQQGSGNNEQFF TGTGCCAGCAGTCAACAGGGTAGTGGGAACAATGAGCAGTTCTTC
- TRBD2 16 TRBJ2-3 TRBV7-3 CASSWTSGAITDTQYF TGTGCCAGCAGCTGGACTAGCGGGGCTATCACAGATACGCAGTATTTT
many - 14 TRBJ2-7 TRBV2 CASIRGPASYEQYF TGTGCCAGCATAAGGGGACCCGCTTCCTACGAGCAGTACTTC
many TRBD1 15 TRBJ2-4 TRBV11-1 CASSYGQVAKNIQYF TGTGCCAGCAGCTACGGACAGGTAGCCAAAAACATTCAGTACTTC
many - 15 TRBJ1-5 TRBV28 CASKMGPSGNQPQHF TGTGCCAGCAAAATGGGCCCTTCGGGCAATCAGCCCCAGCATTTT
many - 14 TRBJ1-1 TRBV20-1 CSASPGALGTEAFF TGCAGTGCTAGCCCAGGGGCGCTGGGCACTGAAGCTTTCTTT
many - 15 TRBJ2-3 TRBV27 CASSWGTLSTDTQYF TGTGCCAGCAGTTGGGGGACGCTTAGCACAGATACGCAGTATTTT
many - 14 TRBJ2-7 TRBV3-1 CASRARGSSYEQYF TGTGCCAGCAGGGCCAGGGGTAGCTCCTACGAGCAGTACTTC
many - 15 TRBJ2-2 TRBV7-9 CASSLLRADTGELFF TGTGCCAGCAGCCTTCTAAGAGCCGACACCGGGGAGCTGTTTTTT
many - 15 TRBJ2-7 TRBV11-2 CASQLDYFFSYEQYF TGTGCCAGCCAACTAGACTACTTCTTCTCCTACGAGCAGTACTTC
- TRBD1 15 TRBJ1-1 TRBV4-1 CASSYSGQQNTEAFF TGCGCCAGCAGTTACTCGGGACAGCAGAACACTGAAGCTTTCTTT
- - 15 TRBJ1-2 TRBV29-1 CSVKPRSYPDYGYTF TGCAGCGTCAAACCCCGGTCCTACCCCGACTATGGCTACACCTTC
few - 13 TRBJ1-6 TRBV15 CATSRYQDSPLHF TGTGCCACCAGCAGATACCAAGACTCACCCCTCCACTTT
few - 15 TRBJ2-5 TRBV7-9 CASSTLAGLQETQYF TGTGCCAGCAGCACCCTGGCGGGCCTCCAAGAGACCCAGTACTTC
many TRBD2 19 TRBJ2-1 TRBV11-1 CASSRSGTSGTISYNEQFF TGTGCCAGCAGCCGCTCCGGGACTAGCGGCACCATTTCCTACAATGAGCAGTTCTTC
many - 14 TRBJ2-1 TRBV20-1 CSATTGLSYNEQFF TGCAGTGCTACAACGGGACTCTCATACAATGAGCAGTTCTTC
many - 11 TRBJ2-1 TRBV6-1 CASTLGDEQFF TGTGCCAGCACCCTCGGGGACGAGCAGTTCTTC
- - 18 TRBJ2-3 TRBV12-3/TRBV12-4 CASSLVAGTVDSTDTQYF TGTGCCAGCAGTTTAGTCGCAGGGACCGTTGATTCCACAGATACGCAGTATTTT
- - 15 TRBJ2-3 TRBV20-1 CSAPYGAAVRSTQYF TGCAGTGCTCCATATGGGGCGGCCGTCCGTTCTACGCAGTATTTT
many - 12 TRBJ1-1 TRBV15 CATSRDPLKAFF TGTGCCACCAGCAGGGATCCTCTGAAAGCTTTCTTT
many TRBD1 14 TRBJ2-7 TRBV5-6 CASSLQGATYEQYF TGTGCCAGCAGCTTACAGGGGGCAACCTACGAGCAGTACTTC
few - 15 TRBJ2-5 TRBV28 CASSFDNRPQETQYF TGTGCCAGCAGTTTTGATAACAGACCACAGGAGACCCAGTACTTC
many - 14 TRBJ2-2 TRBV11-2 CASSLEGVGGELFF TGTGCCAGCAGCTTAGAGGGAGTAGGCGGGGAGCTGTTTTTT
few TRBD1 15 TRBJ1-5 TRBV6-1 CASSSDREENQPQHF TGTGCCAGCAGTTCCGACAGGGAAGAGAATCAGCCCCAGCATTTT
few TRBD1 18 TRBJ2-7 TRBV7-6 CASSFRPGGQGGTYEQYF TGTGCCAGCAGCTTTAGGCCTGGAGGACAGGGTGGGACCTACGAGCAGTACTTC
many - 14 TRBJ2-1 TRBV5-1 CASSLPPSTDEQFF TGCGCCAGCAGCTTGCCACCTTCTACGGATGAGCAGTTCTTC
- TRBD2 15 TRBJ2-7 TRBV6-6 CASSYSGGSGYEQYF TGTGCCAGCAGTTACTCCGGCGGGAGTGGATACGAGCAGTACTTC
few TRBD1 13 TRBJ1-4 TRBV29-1 CSVLYRGYEKLFF TGCAGCGTTCTTTACAGGGGCTATGAAAAACTGTTTTTT
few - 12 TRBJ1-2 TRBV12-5 CASGLGQGGYTF TGTGCTAGTGGTCTGGGGCAGGGAGGCTACACCTTC
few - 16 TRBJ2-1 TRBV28 CASSSLAALAYNEQFF TGTGCCAGCAGTTCCCTGGCGGCCCTGGCCTACAATGAGCAGTTCTTC
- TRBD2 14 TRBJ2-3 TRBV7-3 CASSLGLAGATQYF TGTGCCAGCAGCTTAGGCCTAGCGGGAGCTACGCAGTATTTT